This TCR beta chain is from a study of shared clonotypes between healthy human individuals. This CDR3 is built from 15 residues. CDR1 is MDHEN and CDR2 is SYDVKM in the germline V gene. Trimming pared 4 bases from V and 2 bases from J, leaving 14 bases between. The data were produced by immunoSEQ multiplex PCR, yet TCRdb's version contains in-frame clones alone and is incomplete. In the table there are around 2,000,000 clones, 95% of which are singletons. The sequence was collected from a man between 18 and 35 years old in good health. This sequence joins TRBV28 and TRBJ2-5; D may be TRBD2 (7 bases). The sequencing sample was made of naive CD4+ T cells sorted from blood. Specified subset: CD45RA+ positively selected. In DNA form, the CDR3 reads TGTGCCAGCAGTTCCGCGGGGGCCACACAAGAGACCCAGTACTTC. It is translated as CASSSAGATQETQYF.